A single sample is the source of the 29 T cell receptor beta chains below, sequenced in a study of regulatory T cells in long-lasting Graves disease (dated by TCRdb to about 2021). The sample's time point label, decoded: persistent/refractory GD, antithyroid drugs over 5 years with positive TRAb. RNA was extracted from PBMCs in TRIzol for both TCR sequencing and RNA sequencing. Receptor libraries were prepared by multiplex PCR. Data came from an Illumina HiSeq 4000. To build TCR beta libraries, CDR3 regions were amplified by Arm-PCR using iRepertoire HTBI primers. Using fastp at Q25 and MiXCR, TCRdb reprocessed the public reads and kept productive beta chains. Every CDR3 protein is listed once, alongside the most common genes and DNA of its rows. The sample has 500,000 to 800,000 distinct CDR3 sequences on record, 25% to 30% of them singletons. The ten largest clones represent about 42% of the sample.

The sample in question was peripheral blood mononuclear cells (PBMCs), obtained when the disease was refractory, from a patient treated with antithyroid drugs. The receptors originated from a female donor with Graves disease.

The chain employs TRBV28 and TRBJ1-5, with D possibly matching TRBD1 (6 bases). Per germline, CDR1 MDHEN and CDR2 SYDVKM. With 3 bases removed from V and 6 bases from J, the gap between germline ends came to 12 bases. The CDR3 spans 14 residues. CDR3 bases: TGTGCCAGCAGTTTCCAGGGGCGGGGTCAGCCCCAGCATTTT. It encodes CASSFQGRGQPQHF.

The chain employs TRBV28 and TRBJ1-1, with 8 bases that match TRBD1. Germline CDR1 reads MDHEN; CDR2 reads SYDVKM. There are 15 residues in the CDR3. V shed 5 bases, J shed 4 bases, and the junction held 9 bases outside the gene matches. DNA for the CDR3: TGTGCCAGCAGTACCGGACAGGGTTTCGGCACTGAAGCTTTCTTT. Protein: CASSTGQGFGTEAFF.

This clonotype was counted only a few times. This chain connects TRBV9 to TRBJ2-2; a possible D gene is TRBD2 (6 bases). The germline V and J ends were trimmed by 5 bases and 4 bases, with 12 bases remaining between them. The CDR3 totals 14 residues. Germline CDR1 SGDLS, CDR2 YYNGEE. CDR3 sequence: CASSAGSSTGELFF. The CDR3 DNA follows: TGTGCCAGCAGTGCCGGGAGTTCCACCGGGGAGCTGTTTTTT. The entire variable domain, with the rest obtained from reference TRBV9 and TRBJ2-2, is as follows: DSGVTQTPKHLITATGQRVTLRCSPRSGDLSVYWYQQSLDQGLQFLIQYYNGEERAKGNILERFSAQQFPDLHSELNLSSLELGDSALYFCASSAGSSTGELFFGEGSRLTVL.

The chain is built from TRBV20-1 and TRBJ1-1, with D unresolved. CDR3 length: 13 amino acids. Trimming stripped 2 bases from V and 0 bases from J, with 7 bases between. Germline V gene sequence: CDR1 DFQATT, CDR2 SNEGSKA (reference sequence). The CDR3 sequence: CSARSVMNTEAFF. CDR3 coding DNA: TGCAGTGCTAGATCGGTTATGAACACTGAAGCTTTCTTT.

The chain links TRBV18 to TRBJ1-1; D uncertain. The V gene lost 0 bases and the J gene lost 4 bases, with 9 bases spanning the gap. The germline CDR1 and CDR2 sequences are KGHSH and LQKENI. There are 14 residues in the CDR3. DNA for the CDR3: TGTGCCAGCTCACCACCGAGTCAGCGCACTGAAGCTTTCTTT. Its protein is CASSPPSQRTEAFF.

This clonotype was seen a handful of times. The chain uses TRBV27 and TRBJ2-7; D perhaps matches TRBD2 (5 bases). The CDR3 runs 12 residues. Germline assignment: CDR1 MNHEY and CDR2 SMNVEV (reference sequence). Trimming took 10 bases from V and 0 from J, leaving 10 bases between them. CDR3 sequence (DNA): TGTGCCACCGGACTCCACTCCTACGAGCAGTACTTC. Encoded protein: CATGLHSYEQYF.

The chain links TRBV19 to TRBJ2-7; 7 bases are a match to TRBD1. The CDR3 totals 12 residues. Germline CDR1 reads LNHDA; CDR2 reads SQIVND (reference sequence). The J segment lost 5 bases and the V segment lost 9 bases, leaving 7 bases of the junction unmatched. The CDR3 nucleotides read TGTGCCAGAGCGCACAGGGGCCACGAGCAGTACTTC. Translation: CARAHRGHEQYF.

There are a few counts of this clonotype. The CDR3 nucleotides read TGTGCCAGCCTTTCGGTTGCCGGGGAGACCCAGTACTTC. Residues: CASLSVAGETQYF. This chain links TRBV2 with TRBJ2-5; D gene unclear. Trimming shortened V by 8 bases and J by 5 bases, and 15 bases separated the two germline ends. CDR3 size: 13 residues. Germline CDR1 SNHLY, CDR2 FYNNEI.

This clonotype was found a few times. The V call is TRBV6-1, the J call TRBJ2-2, with 9 positions matching TRBD2. CDR3 length: 18 residues. Germline CDR1 reads MNHNS; CDR2 reads SASEGT. V was clipped by 5 bases and J by 3 bases; unmatched bases: 13. The CDR3, as DNA: TGTGCCAGCAGTACAAGGGTAGCGGGAGCGAAGGACACCGGGGAGCTGTTTTTT. This sequence encodes CASSTRVAGAKDTGELFF.

This clonotype was seen only a few times. The rearrangement joins TRBV7-9 to TRBJ2-7; TRBD2 matches at 9 bases. The trim removed 4 bases at V and 2 bases at J, leaving 12 bases unmatched. CDR1 and CDR2 (germline): SEHNR, FQNEAQ (reference sequence). CDR3 length equals 17 residues. The CDR3: CASSSDDSGRTPYEQYF. Here the CDR3 DNA reads TGTGCCAGCAGCTCCGACGATAGCGGGAGAACACCCTACGAGCAGTACTTC.

The chain links TRBV7-9 to TRBJ1-2; TRBD1 matches 7 bases. Trimming cost V 6 bases and J 6 bases; bases outside gene matches: 13. The germline gives CDR1 SEHNR, CDR2 FQNEAQ (reference sequence). This CDR3 region has 15 residues. The CDR3 reads CASSSEQGLGDGYTF. In DNA form, the CDR3 reads TGTGCCAGCAGTTCCGAACAGGGGCTTGGGGATGGCTACACCTTC. The full variable domain, with the rest looked up from reference TRBV7-9 and TRBJ1-2, is DTGVSQNPRHKITKRGQNVTFRCDPISEHNRLYWYRQTLGQGPEFLTYFQNEAQLEKSRLLSDRFSAERPKGSFSTLEIQRTEQGDSAMYLCASSSEQGLGDGYTFGSGTRLTVV.

The rearrangement uses TRBV6-2 or TRBV6-3 and TRBJ1-6; unclear D gene. Trimming cost V 4 bases and J 8 bases, with 12 bases left between them. The CDR3 contains 14 residues. Germline lookup yields CDR1 MNHEY and CDR2 SVGEGT. The CDR3 region is CASSSSGSYSPLHF. CDR3 DNA: TGTGCCAGCAGTTCCAGCGGATCCTATTCACCCCTCCACTTT.

This clonotype was recorded a few times. The chain combines TRBV20-1 with TRBJ2-7; D possibly corresponds to TRBD1 (5 bases). The V end lost 3 bases, the J end lost 2 bases, and 11 bases lay between the germline ends. The CDR3 length is 13 residues. Germline-derived CDR1 and CDR2 are DFQATT and SNEGSKA (reference sequence). CDR3 loop: CSASRRATYEQYF. CDR3 in DNA: TGCAGTGCTAGTCGCAGGGCAACCTACGAGCAGTACTTC.

Points on this clonotype: This may be a read error, as it is one base from a much larger clone. The CDR3 does not close with the conserved phenylalanine or tryptophan, likely indicating a read error. The gene calls are TRBV12-5 and TRBJ2-7; D ambiguous. Per the germline V gene, CDR1 is LGHNT and CDR2 is FRNRAP. Between the trimmed V and J ends, which lost 2 bases and 7 bases, there was a span of 9 bases. The length of the CDR3 is 12 residues. Here the CDR3 DNA reads TGTGCTAGTGGTTTGCCGGCCAGGGAGCAGTACTCC. This sequence encodes CASGLPAREQYS.

The V gene is TRBV2, the J gene TRBJ2-2; D is unresolved. V was cut by 4 bases and J by 6 bases, with 18 bases left in between. Germline lookup yields CDR1 SNHLY and CDR2 FYNNEI. This CDR3 has 16 residues. CDR3 residues: CASSGSGPGPPGELFF. As DNA, the CDR3 is TGTGCCAGCAGTGGTAGTGGGCCCGGGCCTCCCGGGGAGCTGTTTTTT. The full variable domain, its missing parts supplied by reference TRBV2 and TRBJ2-2, is EPEVTQTPSHQVTQMGQEVILRCVPISNHLYFYWYRQILGQKVEFLVSFYNNEISEKSEIFDDQFSVERPDGSNFTLKIRSTKLEDSAMYFCASSGSGPGPPGELFFGEGSRLTVL.

Ten or more counts support this clonotype. This chain connects TRBV28 to TRBJ1-2; TRBD1 matches at 12 bases. CDR3 size: 17 residues. V was pared by 3 bases and J by 6 bases, with 11 bases of the junction left unmatched. Germline V gene lookup returns CDR1 MDHEN and CDR2 SYDVKM. CDR3 DNA: TGTGCCAGCAGTTTCTCGGGGACAGGGGGCATCAGGGATGGCTACACCTTC. This encodes CASSFSGTGGIRDGYTF.

V gene TRBV5-6 combines with J gene TRBJ2-7; unclear D gene. Trimming removed 1 base at V and 3 bases at J, with 5 bases between. The CDR3 is 12 residues long. Per germline, CDR1 SGHDT and CDR2 YYEEEE. The chain's CDR3 is CASSLTFYEQYF. CDR3 DNA sequence: TGTGCCAGCAGCTTGACGTTCTACGAGCAGTACTTC.

The chain joins TRBV28 to TRBJ1-1; D is unclear. The CDR3 contains 15 residues. The germline gives CDR1 MDHEN, CDR2 SYDVKM. V gave up 5 bases and J gave up 1 base, with 14 bases separating them. The CDR3 protein is CASSEGWGKNTEAFF. The CDR3 DNA reads as TGTGCCAGCAGTGAAGGGTGGGGTAAGAACACTGAAGCTTTCTTT.

This clonotype was counted many times. V is TRBV29-1 and J is TRBJ1-2, with TRBD1 identical over 10 bases. CDR3 length: 13 residues. V lost 6 bases and J lost 4; bases outside the gene matches: 5. Germline V gene sequence: CDR1 SQVTM, CDR2 ANQGSEA. CDR3 coding DNA: TGCAGCGTCCGGGACAGGGGAACCTATGGCTACACCTTC. Translated: CSVRDRGTYGYTF.

This clonotype came up many times. The rearrangement links TRBV28 to TRBJ1-5; D is perhaps TRBD1 (5 bases). The CDR3 sequence is 16 residues long. The germline V gene encodes CDR1 MDHEN and CDR2 SYDVKM. Trimming pared 4 bases from V and 0 bases from J, leaving 13 bases between. CDR3 DNA: TGTGCCAGCAGTTCTAGCCAGGGCCGTAGCAATCAGCCCCAGCATTTT. It translates to CASSSSQGRSNQPQHF.

This chain joins TRBV11-2 and TRBJ2-3; 10 bases map to TRBD2. The J segment lost 3 bases and the V segment lost 1 base, leaving 4 bases of the junction unmatched. The CDR3 runs 16 residues. CDR1 and CDR2 from the germline V gene are SGHAT and FQNNGV. CDR3 loop: CASSLAASGRTDTQYF. The CDR3 bases are TGTGCCAGCAGCTTAGCGGCTAGCGGGAGAACAGATACGCAGTATTTT.

There are a few counts of this clonotype. The rearrangement links TRBV10-3 to TRBJ1-2; tentative D call: TRBD1 (5 bases). Germline V lookup: CDR1 ENHRY, CDR2 SYGVKD. V was cut by 2 bases and J by 8 bases, with 12 bases left in between. The CDR3 totals 13 residues. CDR3 in amino acids: CAISEVQVAGYTF. DNA of the CDR3: TGTGCCATCAGTGAGGTACAGGTGGCAGGCTACACCTTC.

In this sample, this clonotype turned up many times. CDR3 residues: CASSLGSNGWGRPEAFF. The CDR3 DNA sequence: TGTGCCAGCAGTTTAGGGTCGAATGGGTGGGGGCGCCCCGAAGCTTTCTTT. This chain uses TRBV28 with TRBJ1-1; maybe TRBD1 (6 bases). Germline assignment: CDR1 MDHEN and CDR2 SYDVKM. The ends were cut back, 2 bases at V and 8 bases at J, with 24 bases in the middle. There are 17 residues in the CDR3.

This clonotype was seen only a few times. The J gene is TRBJ1-5, the V gene TRBV2; maybe TRBD1 (5 bases). V was shortened by 9 bases and J by 0 bases, with 12 bases between the two germline ends. Looked up from germline, CDR1 is SNHLY and CDR2 is FYNNEI. The CDR3 runs 14 residues. CDR3 DNA sequence: TGTGCCAGTCAGACAGACAATAGCAATCAGCCCCAGCATTTT. Protein sequence: CASQTDNSNQPQHF.

Comments on this clonotype: This sequence may be a read error, since a much larger clone differs from it by one base. The CDR3 loop reads CASSLGDEGTQYF. The CDR3 DNA sequence: TGTGCCAGCAGCTTAGGAGACGAAGGGACCCAGTACTTC. The chain links TRBV11-3 to TRBJ2-5; no firm D call. V gave up 1 base and J gave up 7 bases, with 10 bases separating them. Germline V gives CDR1 SGHNT, CDR2 YENEEA. The CDR3 loop spans 13 amino acids.

This clonotype was picked up many times. The V call is TRBV6-1, the J call TRBJ1-2; D remains ambiguous. In germline, CDR1 is MNHNS, CDR2 SASEGT. V was cut by 1 base and J by 4 bases, with 10 bases left in between. The CDR3 runs to 14 residues. In DNA, the CDR3 is TGTGCCAGCAGTGAAGATGTGACCTTCTATGGCTACACCTTC. Its translation is CASSEDVTFYGYTF.

This chain links TRBV9 with TRBJ2-7, with a weak D call TRBD1 (5 bases). V was trimmed by 6 bases and J by 7 bases, leaving 23 bases between them. Germline CDR1 and CDR2: SGDLS and YYNGEE. CDR3 length: 15 residues. CDR3 in amino acids: CASTVGGDPAGEQYF. The CDR3 region has the DNA TGTGCCAGCACCGTTGGTGGAGATCCGGCAGGGGAGCAGTACTTC.

This clonotype was seen repeatedly, ten times or more. The gene calls are TRBV2 and TRBJ1-4; 8 positions agree with TRBD1. V gave up 11 bases and J gave up 7 bases; unmatched junction bases: 12. Germline loops: CDR1 SNHLY, CDR2 FYNNEI. CDR3 length equals 14 residues. The CDR3 protein is CACPLDRESEKLFF. The CDR3 nucleotides are TGTGCCTGCCCCCTGGACAGGGAGAGTGAAAAACTGTTTTTT.

The V and J genes are TRBV27 and TRBJ2-2; D gene unclear. V was clipped by 6 bases and J by 8 bases, with 7 bases between them. CDR1 is MNHEY and CDR2 is SMNVEV in the germline V gene (reference sequence). The CDR3 is made up of 11 amino acids. CDR3 coding DNA: TGTGCCAGCAGATCGGTGGGGGAGCTGTTTTTT. Protein product: CASRSVGELFF.